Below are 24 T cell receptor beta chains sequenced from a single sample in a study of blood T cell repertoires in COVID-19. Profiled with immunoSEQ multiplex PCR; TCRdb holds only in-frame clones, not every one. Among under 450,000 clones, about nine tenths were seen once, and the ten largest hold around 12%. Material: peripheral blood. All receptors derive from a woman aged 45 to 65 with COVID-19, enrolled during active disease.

In DNA form, the CDR3 reads TGTGCCAGCAGTTACCTCGGGTACACTGAAGCTTTCTTT. Encoded protein: CASSYLGYTEAFF. The chain employs TRBV6-6 and TRBJ1-1, with D uncertain. Trimming cost V 2 bases and J 3 bases, with 7 bases left between them. Germline loops: CDR1 MNHNY, CDR2 SVGAGI (reference sequence). The CDR3 contains 13 residues.

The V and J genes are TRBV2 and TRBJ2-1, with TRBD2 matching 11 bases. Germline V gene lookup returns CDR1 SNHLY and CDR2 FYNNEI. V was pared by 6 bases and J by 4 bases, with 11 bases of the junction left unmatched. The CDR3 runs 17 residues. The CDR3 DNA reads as TGTGCCAGCAGCAAAGAGATAACTAGCGGGGGTTACAATGAGCAGTTCTTC. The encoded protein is CASSKEITSGGYNEQFF.

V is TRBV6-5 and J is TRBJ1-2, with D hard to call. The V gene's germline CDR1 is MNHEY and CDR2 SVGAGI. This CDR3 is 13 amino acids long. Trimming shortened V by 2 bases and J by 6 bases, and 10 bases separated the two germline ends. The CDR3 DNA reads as TGTGCCAGCAGTTACGAGGGAATCCATGGCTACACCTTC. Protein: CASSYEGIHGYTF.

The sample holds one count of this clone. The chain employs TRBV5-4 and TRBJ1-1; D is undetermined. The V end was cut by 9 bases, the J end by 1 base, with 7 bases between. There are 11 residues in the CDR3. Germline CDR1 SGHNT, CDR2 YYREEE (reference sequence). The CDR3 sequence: CATQSNTEAFF. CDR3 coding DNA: TGTGCCACTCAGTCGAACACTGAAGCTTTCTTT.

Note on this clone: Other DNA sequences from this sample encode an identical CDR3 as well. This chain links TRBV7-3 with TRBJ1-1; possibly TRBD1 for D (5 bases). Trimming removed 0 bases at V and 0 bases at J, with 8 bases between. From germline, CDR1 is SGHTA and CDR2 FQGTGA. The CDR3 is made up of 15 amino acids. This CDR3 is CASSLTPGLNTEAFF. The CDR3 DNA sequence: TGTGCCAGCAGCTTAACCCCAGGGCTGAACACTGAAGCTTTCTTT.

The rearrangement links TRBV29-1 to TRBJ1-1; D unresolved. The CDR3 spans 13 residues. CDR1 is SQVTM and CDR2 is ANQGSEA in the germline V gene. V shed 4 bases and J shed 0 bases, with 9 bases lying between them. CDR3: CSVANSLNTEAFF. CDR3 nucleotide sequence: TGCAGCGTTGCAAACAGTCTGAACACTGAAGCTTTCTTT.

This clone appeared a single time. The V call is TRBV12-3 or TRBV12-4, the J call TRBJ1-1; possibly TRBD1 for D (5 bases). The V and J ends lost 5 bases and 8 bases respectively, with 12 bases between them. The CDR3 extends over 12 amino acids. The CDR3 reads CASSLLRTEAFF. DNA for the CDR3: TGTGCCAGCAGTCTACTACGGACAGAAGCTTTCTTT.

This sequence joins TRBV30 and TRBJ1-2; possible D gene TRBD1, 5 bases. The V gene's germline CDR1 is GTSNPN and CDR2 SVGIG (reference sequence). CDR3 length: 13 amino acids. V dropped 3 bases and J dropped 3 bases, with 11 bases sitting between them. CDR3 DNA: TGTGCCTGGAGCCCGGGGGGGGACTATGGCTACACCTTC. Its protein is CAWSPGGDYGYTF.

The CDR3 here is CASSNRDTEAFF. The CDR3, as DNA: TGTGCCAGTAGTAACAGGGACACTGAAGCTTTCTTT. The chain links TRBV19 to TRBJ1-1, with D possibly TRBD1 on 6 matching bases. Trimming shortened V by 4 bases and J by 3 bases, and 6 bases separated the two germline ends. Germline lookup yields CDR1 LNHDA and CDR2 SQIVND (reference sequence). The CDR3 is 12 amino acids.

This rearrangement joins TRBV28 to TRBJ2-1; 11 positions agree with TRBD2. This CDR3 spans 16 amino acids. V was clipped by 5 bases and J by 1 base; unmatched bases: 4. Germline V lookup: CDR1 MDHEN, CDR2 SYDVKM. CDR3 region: CASSVLAGGSYNEQFF. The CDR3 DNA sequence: TGTGCCAGCAGTGTCCTAGCGGGGGGTTCCTACAATGAGCAGTTCTTC.

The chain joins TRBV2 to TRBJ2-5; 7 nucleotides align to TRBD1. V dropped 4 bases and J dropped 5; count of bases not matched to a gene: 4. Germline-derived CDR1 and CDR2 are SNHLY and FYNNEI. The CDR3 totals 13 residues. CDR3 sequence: CASSGDRDETQYF. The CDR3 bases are TGTGCCAGCAGTGGCGACAGGGATGAGACCCAGTACTTC.

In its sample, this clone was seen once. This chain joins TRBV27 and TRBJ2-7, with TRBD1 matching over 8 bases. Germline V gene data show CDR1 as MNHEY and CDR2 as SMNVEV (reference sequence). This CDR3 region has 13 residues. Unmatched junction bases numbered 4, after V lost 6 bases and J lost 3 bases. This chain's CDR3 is CASRSTGGYEQYF. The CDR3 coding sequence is TGTGCCAGCAGGTCTACAGGGGGCTACGAGCAGTACTTC.

Here the CDR3 DNA reads TGTGCCAGTGATTTTGGGCCGCAGGGATTATACAATGAGCAGTTCTTC. Protein: CASDFGPQGLYNEQFF. The rearrangement joins TRBV7-9 to TRBJ2-1; D is perhaps TRBD1 (5 bases). CDR3 length: 16 residues. Germline CDR1 SEHNR, CDR2 FQNEAQ (reference sequence). V lost 9 bases and J 4 bases, leaving 22 bases between the germline ends.

DNA of the CDR3: TGTGCCACCAGTGCCCCGGGGGGCCCCGATGAGCAGTTCTTC. As protein: CATSAPGGPDEQFF. V is TRBV24-1 and J is TRBJ2-1; a weak D match, TRBD2 (7 bases). This CDR3 comprises 14 residues. Trimming pared 5 bases from V and 8 bases from J, leaving 15 bases between. Germline assignment: CDR1 KGHDR and CDR2 SFDVKD.

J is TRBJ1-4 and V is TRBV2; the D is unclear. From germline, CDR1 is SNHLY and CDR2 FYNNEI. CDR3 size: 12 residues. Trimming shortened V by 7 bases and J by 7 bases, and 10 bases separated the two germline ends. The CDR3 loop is CASTPGGEKLFF. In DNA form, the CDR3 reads TGTGCCAGCACCCCAGGAGGTGAAAAACTGTTTTTT.

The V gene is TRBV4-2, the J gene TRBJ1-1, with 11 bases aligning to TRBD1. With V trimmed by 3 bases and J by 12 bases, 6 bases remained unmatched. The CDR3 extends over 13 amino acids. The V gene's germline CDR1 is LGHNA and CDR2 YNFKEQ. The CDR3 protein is CASSQRGQGATFF. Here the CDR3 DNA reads TGTGCCAGCAGCCAGCGCGGACAGGGGGCGACTTTCTTT.

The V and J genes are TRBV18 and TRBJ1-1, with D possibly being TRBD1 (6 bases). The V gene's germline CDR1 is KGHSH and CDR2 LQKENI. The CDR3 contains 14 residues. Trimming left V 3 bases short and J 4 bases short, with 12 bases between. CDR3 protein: CASSPLGQITEAFF. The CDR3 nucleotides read TGTGCCAGCTCACCCCTAGGACAGATCACTGAAGCTTTCTTT.

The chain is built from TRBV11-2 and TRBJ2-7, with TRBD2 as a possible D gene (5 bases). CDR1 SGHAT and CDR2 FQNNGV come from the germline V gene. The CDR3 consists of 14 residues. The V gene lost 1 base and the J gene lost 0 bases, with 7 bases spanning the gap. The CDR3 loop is CASSLGGSSYEQYF. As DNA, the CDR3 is TGTGCCAGCAGCTTAGGTGGGAGCTCCTACGAGCAGTACTTC.

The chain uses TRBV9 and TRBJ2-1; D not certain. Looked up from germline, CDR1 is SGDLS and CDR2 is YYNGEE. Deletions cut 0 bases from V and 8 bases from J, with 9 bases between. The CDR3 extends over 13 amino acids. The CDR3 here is CASSVVSRDEQFF. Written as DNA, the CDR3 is TGTGCCAGCAGCGTAGTAAGTAGAGATGAGCAGTTCTTC.

For the CDR3, the DNA is TGTGCCAGCAGCGTAGCTGGCAGGGAGGGCTATGGCTACACCTTC. This codes for CASSVAGREGYGYTF. This chain joins TRBV9 and TRBJ1-2, with a tentative D call TRBD1 (5 bases). Trimming removed 0 bases at V and 4 bases at J, with 13 bases between. CDR3 length: 15 amino acids. Looked up from germline, CDR1 is SGDLS and CDR2 is YYNGEE.

This chain's CDR3 is CASGLAQSGTEAFF. The CDR3 nucleotides read TGTGCTAGTGGTTTGGCCCAGTCGGGGACTGAAGCTTTCTTT. This chain connects TRBV12-5 to TRBJ1-1, with D uncertain. Germline CDR1 and CDR2: LGHNT and FRNRAP. V lost 1 base and J 5 bases, leaving 11 bases between the germline ends. The CDR3 extends over 14 amino acids.

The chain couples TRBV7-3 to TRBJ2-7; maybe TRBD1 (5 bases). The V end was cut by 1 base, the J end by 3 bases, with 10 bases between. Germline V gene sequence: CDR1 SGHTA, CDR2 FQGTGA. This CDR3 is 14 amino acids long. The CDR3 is CASSLNGRGYEQYF. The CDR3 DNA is TGTGCCAGCAGCTTAAATGGTAGGGGCTACGAGCAGTACTTC.

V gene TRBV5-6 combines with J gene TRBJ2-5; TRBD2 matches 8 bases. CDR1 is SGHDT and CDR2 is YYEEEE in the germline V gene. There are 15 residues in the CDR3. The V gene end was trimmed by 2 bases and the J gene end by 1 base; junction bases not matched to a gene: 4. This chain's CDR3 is CASSFMLAGQETQYF. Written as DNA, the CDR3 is TGTGCCAGCAGCTTCATGCTAGCGGGCCAAGAGACCCAGTACTTC.

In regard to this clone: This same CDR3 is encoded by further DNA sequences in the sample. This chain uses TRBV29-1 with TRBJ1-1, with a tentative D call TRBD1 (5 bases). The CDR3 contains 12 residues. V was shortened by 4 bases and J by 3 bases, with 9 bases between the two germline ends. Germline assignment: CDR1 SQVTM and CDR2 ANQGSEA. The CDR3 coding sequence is TGCAGCGTTGCTCGGGGGGACACTGAAGCTTTCTTT. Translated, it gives CSVARGDTEAFF.